This T cell receptor beta chain was sequenced in a study of cytomegalovirus exposure and HLA in healthy donors. TCRdb's table, derived via immunoSEQ multiplex PCR, lists solely in-frame clones and lacks some. The sample comprises over 130,000 clones, approximately 86% of which are singletons, and roughly 10% rests with the top ten. Separate from the roughly 710-subject first cohort, the roughly 120-subject validation cohort was the one that the donors belonged to. Deletions cut 5 bases from V and 6 bases from J, with 18 bases between. In germline, CDR1 is SGHRS, CDR2 YFSETQ. This CDR3 has 15 residues.

The clonotype originates from a man between 18 and 35 years old in good health and CMV-seropositive. The source material was PBMCs. The V gene is TRBV5-1, the J gene TRBJ1-5; tentative D call: TRBD1 (5 bases). The DNA of the CDR3 is TGCGCCAGCAGTGTCAGCGGGGCAAGGTCTCAGCCCCAGCATTTT. Protein product: CASSVSGARSQPQHF. Complete variable domain (other parts from reference TRBV5-1 and TRBJ1-5): KAGVTQTPRYLIKTRGQQVTLSCSPISGHRSVSWYQQTPGQGLQFLFEYFSETQRNKGNFPGRFSGRQFSNSRSEMNVSTLELGDSALYLCASSVSGARSQPQHFGDGTRLSIL.